The 30 T cell receptor beta chains listed next were all sequenced from one sample in a study of blood T cell repertoires in COVID-19. Here immunoSEQ multiplex PCR was the method, and the copy in TCRdb shows in-frame clones only, minus some. The profile covers 140,000 to 150,000 clones, with more than 75% appearing a single time and roughly 8% taken by the ten largest. Sequenced sample: peripheral blood. All receptors come from a woman aged 50 to 65 with active or convalescent COVID-19.

The chain uses TRBV29-1 and TRBJ1-5; 7 nucleotides match TRBD1. Germline assignment: CDR1 SQVTM and CDR2 ANQGSEA. The CDR3 runs to 13 residues. With V trimmed by 5 bases and J by 3 bases, 4 bases remained unmatched. The CDR3 bases are TGCAGCGTTAAACAGGGGTACAATCAGCCCCAGCATTTT. This gives the protein CSVKQGYNQPQHF.

The J gene is TRBJ2-7, the V gene TRBV29-1, with a tentative D call TRBD1 (5 bases). The CDR3 has 16 amino acids. Trimming removed 6 bases at V and 0 bases at J, with 21 bases between. Germline V gene lookup returns CDR1 SQVTM and CDR2 ANQGSEA. This chain's CDR3 is CSVRHPWGRDSYEQYF. CDR3 bases: TGCAGCGTGCGCCACCCGTGGGGCCGCGACTCCTACGAGCAGTACTTC.

The rearrangement joins TRBV4-3 to TRBJ1-1, with D maybe TRBD1 (6 bases). The CDR3 sequence is 15 residues long. CDR1 is LGHNA and CDR2 is YSLEER in the germline V gene. The V end lost 0 bases, the J end lost 3 bases, and 11 bases lay between the germline ends. The CDR3 DNA reads TGCGCCAGCAGCCAAGACCGGGGGGCGGACACTGAAGCTTTCTTT. Its translation is CASSQDRGADTEAFF.

CDR3 in DNA: TGTGCCAGTACCGAGGGGGGGGGCCGTGCTGGCACAGATACGCAGTATTTT. This translates into CASTEGGGRAGTDTQYF. The chain is built from TRBV19 and TRBJ2-3; perhaps TRBD2 as D (7 bases). The CDR3 consists of 17 residues. Germline V lookup: CDR1 LNHDA, CDR2 SQIVND (reference sequence). V lost 7 bases and J lost 1, with 21 bases in between. The full variable domain, in which reference TRBV19 and TRBJ2-3 provide the parts outside the CDR3, is DGGITQSPKYLFRKEGQNVTLSCEQNLNHDAMYWYRQDPGQGLRLIYYSQIVNDFQKGDIAEGYSVSREKKESFPLTVTSAQKNPTAFYLCASTEGGGRAGTDTQYFGPGTRLTVL.

The chain joins TRBV30 to TRBJ2-7, with 8 nucleotides matching TRBD2. V shed 0 bases and J 2 bases; nucleotides not matched to a gene: 6. The germline CDR1 and CDR2 sequences are GTSNPN and SVGIG (reference sequence). The length of the CDR3 is 15 residues. Here the CDR3 DNA reads TGTGCCTGGAGTGTACGGGGCGGGAGGACCTACGAGCAGTACTTC. Translated: CAWSVRGGRTYEQYF.

V and J are TRBV9 and TRBJ2-6, with D maybe TRBD1 (6 bases). This CDR3 is built from 18 residues. Between the trimmed V and J ends, which lost 4 bases and 4 bases, there was a span of 21 bases. The germline V gene encodes CDR1 SGDLS and CDR2 YYNGEE. DNA of the CDR3: TGTGCCAGCAGCAATTCCAGGGACATCCCCATCGGGGCCAACGTCCTGACTTTC. Encoded protein: CASSNSRDIPIGANVLTF.

The rearrangement links TRBV7-8 to TRBJ2-7; 7 nucleotides agree with TRBD2. V lost 5 bases to trimming and J lost 2 bases; unmatched junction nucleotides: 12. Germline CDR1 SGHVS, CDR2 FQNEAQ. The CDR3 is 16 residues long. The CDR3 sequence is CASSRSSAGRPYEQYF. CDR3 nucleotides: TGTGCCAGCAGCCGTTCCTCAGCGGGACGACCCTACGAGCAGTACTTC.

The chain links TRBV2 to TRBJ1-1, with TRBD1 matching over 7 bases. Trimming cost V 5 bases and J 1 base; bases outside gene matches: 10. The CDR3 covers 16 residues. CDR1 and CDR2 from the germline V gene are SNHLY and FYNNEI. The CDR3 spells CASSLTGTRENTEAFF. DNA of the CDR3: TGTGCCAGCAGTTTGACAGGGACTAGGGAGAACACTGAAGCTTTCTTT.

This chain links TRBV19 with TRBJ2-7; TRBD2 matches at 7 bases. CDR3 length: 15 amino acids. V dropped 7 bases and J dropped 3; count of bases not matched to a gene: 12. The germline gives CDR1 LNHDA, CDR2 SQIVND (reference sequence). CDR3 sequence: CASTEGSGGFYEQYF. The CDR3 DNA reads TGTGCCAGTACCGAAGGCTCGGGGGGATTCTACGAGCAGTACTTC.

The CDR3 protein is CSASSQYSGANVLTF. CDR3 DNA: TGCAGCGCTTCCTCACAGTACTCTGGGGCCAACGTCCTGACTTTC. The chain uses TRBV29-1 and TRBJ2-6; D not certain. Germline CDR1 SQVTM, CDR2 ANQGSEA. V lost 7 bases and J 0 bases, leaving 13 bases between the germline ends. This CDR3 comprises 15 residues.

The chain employs TRBV30 and TRBJ2-1; TRBD2 aligns across 8 bases. Germline CDR1 reads GTSNPN; CDR2 reads SVGIG (reference sequence). V lost 1 base to trimming and J lost 6 bases; unmatched junction nucleotides: 14. The CDR3 consists of 17 residues. The CDR3 sequence is CAWSGTGGGIIINEQFF. CDR3 in DNA: TGTGCCTGGAGTGGAACCGGCGGGGGGATAATAATCAATGAGCAGTTCTTC.

V and J are TRBV28 and TRBJ1-1; D possibly corresponds to TRBD1 (5 bases). V was pared by 3 bases and J by 1 base, with 12 bases between. CDR3 size: 15 residues. Germline V gene lookup returns CDR1 MDHEN and CDR2 SYDVKM. The CDR3 DNA is TGTGCCAGCAGTTTCTTACCCAGGGCGAACACTGAAGCTTTCTTT. Translating gives CASSFLPRANTEAFF.

The chain carries TRBV2 and TRBJ2-7; possible D gene TRBD1, 6 bases. Germline lookup yields CDR1 SNHLY and CDR2 FYNNEI. V was cut by 6 bases and J by 3 bases, with 15 bases left in between. The CDR3 is 14 residues long. This chain's CDR3 is CASRSDRDGYEQYF. The CDR3 DNA reads TGTGCCAGCAGATCGGACAGAGACGGCTACGAGCAGTACTTC.

This chain connects TRBV7-9 to TRBJ2-7, with 9 bases aligning to TRBD1. In germline, CDR1 is SEHNR, CDR2 FQNEAQ (reference sequence). The CDR3 totals 16 residues. The junction had 12 bases not matched to a gene; V was cut back by 4 bases and J by 5 bases. The CDR3 coding sequence is TGTGCCAGCAGCTCAAACACTAACAGGGGGCACAACGAGCAGTACTTC. Protein product: CASSSNTNRGHNEQYF. The complete variable domain, with remaining parts taken from reference TRBV7-9 and TRBJ2-7, reads DTGVSQNPRHKITKRGQNVTFRCDPISEHNRLYWYRQTLGQGPEFLTYFQNEAQLEKSRLLSDRFSAERPKGSFSTLEIQRTEQGDSAMYLCASSSNTNRGHNEQYFGPGTRLTVT.

This chain uses TRBV11-3 with TRBJ2-1, with 15 positions matching TRBD2. CDR3 size: 16 residues. Germline CDR1 reads SGHNT; CDR2 reads YENEEA. V was pared by 5 bases and J by 7 bases, with 6 bases of the junction left unmatched. The CDR3 DNA sequence: TGTGCCAGCAGCGACGGACTAGCGGGAGGGTATAATGAGCAGTTCTTC. Amino acids: CASSDGLAGGYNEQFF. Complete variable domain (other parts from reference TRBV11-3 and TRBJ2-1): EAGVVQSPRYKIIEKKQPVAFWCNPISGHNTLYWYLQNLGQGPELLIRYENEEAVDDSQLPKDRFSAERLKGVDSTLKIQPAELGDSAVYLCASSDGLAGGYNEQFFGPGTRLTVL.

This clone was recorded once. CDR3 sequence reads: CASSTGTGGDSNQPQHF. DNA of the CDR3: TGTGCCAGCAGCACGGGGACAGGGGGGGATAGCAATCAGCCCCAGCATTTT. This chain links TRBV21-1 with TRBJ1-5; the table's D call TRBD1 went unverified against the DNA. TRBV21-1 is designated a pseudogene. There are 17 residues in the CDR3.

This clone turned up a few times. The rearrangement joins TRBV4-1 to TRBJ2-3; D is ambiguous. CDR1 is MGHRA and CDR2 is YSYEKL in the germline V gene. Between the trimmed V and J ends, which lost 5 bases and 2 bases, there was a span of 14 bases. The CDR3 is 15 residues long. Written as DNA, the CDR3 is TGCGCCAGCAGCTTCGCCGGAGCGTTCACAGATACGCAGTATTTT. Its translation is CASSFAGAFTDTQYF.

This chain links TRBV29-1 with TRBJ2-7, with 12 nucleotides matching TRBD2. The germline V gene has CDR1 SQVTM and CDR2 ANQGSEA. V trimming: 7 bases; J trimming: 5 bases; junction bases outside the gene matches: 9. This CDR3 spans 14 amino acids. CDR3 coding DNA: TGCAGCGCCTCCCAGGGACTAGCGGGCAACGAGCAGTACTTC. It specifies CSASQGLAGNEQYF.

The chain carries TRBV12-3 or TRBV12-4 and TRBJ1-5; D might be TRBD1 (6 bases). The germline V and J ends were trimmed by 7 bases and 5 bases, with 9 bases remaining between them. The CDR3 covers 12 residues. The CDR3: CASKRQDQPQHF. In DNA, the CDR3 is TGTGCCAGCAAAAGACAGGATCAGCCCCAGCATTTT.

The chain links TRBV30 to TRBJ1-4; 7 nucleotides match TRBD1. CDR1 is GTSNPN, CDR2 SVGIG, per germline (reference sequence). J lost 8 bases, V lost 2 bases, and 14 bases had no gene match. CDR3 length equals 16 residues. The CDR3: CAWSFAGGGSGEKLFF. The CDR3, as DNA: TGTGCCTGGAGTTTTGCAGGGGGAGGCTCGGGGGAAAAACTGTTTTTT.

The gene calls are TRBV5-1 and TRBJ2-7; 7 positions agree with TRBD1. Per germline, CDR1 SGHRS and CDR2 YFSETQ. This CDR3 is 12 amino acids long. V lost 7 bases, J lost 3 bases, and 4 bases stayed unmatched. CDR3 region: CASSGTDYEQYF. CDR3 DNA: TGCGCCAGCTCCGGGACAGACTACGAGCAGTACTTC. Complete variable domain (other parts from reference TRBV5-1 and TRBJ2-7): KAGVTQTPRYLIKTRGQQVTLSCSPISGHRSVSWYQQTPGQGLQFLFEYFSETQRNKGNFPGRFSGRQFSNSRSEMNVSTLELGDSALYLCASSGTDYEQYFGPGTRLTVT.

This clone has only a few counts. This rearrangement joins TRBV19 to TRBJ1-2; TRBD1 is a possible D gene (6 bases). The CDR3 loop spans 12 amino acids. Trimming took off 5 bases at V and 8 bases at J, with 12 bases between the two ends. Germline values: CDR1 LNHDA, CDR2 SQIVND (reference sequence). The DNA of the CDR3 is TGTGCCAGTAGTTCACAGGGTCGAGGCTACACCTTC. Residues: CASSSQGRGYTF.

For this clone: At one boundary the junction diverges from the germline segment, which might be a read error. DNA of the CDR3: TGTGCTAGCAGCTTAGCCCCCGGGACAGGTCCAGATACGCAGTATTTT. The encoded protein is CASSLAPGTGPDTQYF. The V call is TRBV7-7, the J call TRBJ2-3, with 8 bases aligning to TRBD1. The CDR3 is 16 amino acids. CDR1 is SSHAT, CDR2 FNYEAQ, per germline (reference sequence).

The chain employs TRBV6-5 and TRBJ1-1; D gene unclear. The CDR3 covers 14 residues. Germline V gives CDR1 MNHEY, CDR2 SVGAGI. Deletions cut 0 bases from V and 3 bases from J, with 8 bases between. The CDR3 coding sequence is TGTGCCAGCAGTTACTCCAGGACTGACACTGAAGCTTTCTTT. Residues: CASSYSRTDTEAFF.

The chain joins TRBV30 to TRBJ1-1; TRBD1 might be the D (6 bases). V was clipped by 2 bases and J by 4 bases, with 17 bases between them. The CDR3 totals 15 residues. Germline V lookup: CDR1 GTSNPN, CDR2 SVGIG (reference sequence). The CDR3 sequence: CAWSMSAGAGTEAFF. The CDR3 DNA sequence: TGTGCCTGGAGTATGAGCGCAGGGGCGGGCACTGAAGCTTTCTTT.

This rearrangement joins TRBV28 to TRBJ1-4, with 10 bases lining up with TRBD1. The CDR3 runs 15 residues. V lost 1 base to trimming and J lost 8 bases; unmatched junction nucleotides: 4. The germline V gene encodes CDR1 MDHEN and CDR2 SYDVKM. CDR3 protein: CASSLLGTGEEKLFF. The CDR3 nucleotides are TGTGCCAGCAGTTTATTAGGGACAGGGGAGGAAAAACTGTTTTTT.

The chain is built from TRBV30 and TRBJ1-2, with 8 bases identical to TRBD1. The CDR3 has 13 amino acids. Germline V gene data show CDR1 as GTSNPN and CDR2 as SVGIG (reference sequence). The CDR3 protein is CARRQGLNYGYTF. The DNA of the CDR3 is TGTGCACGTCGACAGGGGCTTAACTATGGCTACACCTTC. The variable domain in full, completed from reference TRBV30 and TRBJ1-2, reads SQTIHQWPATLVQPVGSPLSLECTVEGTSNPNLYWYRQAAGRGLQLLFYSVGIGQISSEVPQNLSASRPQDRQFILSSKKLLLSDSGFYLCARRQGLNYGYTFGSGTRLTVV.

This chain uses TRBV28 with TRBJ1-1; 9 nucleotides align to TRBD1. The CDR3 consists of 13 residues. Germline loops: CDR1 MDHEN, CDR2 SYDVKM. Trimming removed 5 bases from V and 7 bases from J; junction bases left unmatched: 5. CDR3 in amino acids: CASSTTGGHEAFF. The CDR3 DNA reads TGTGCCAGCAGTACTACAGGGGGCCATGAAGCTTTCTTT.

The chain joins TRBV30 to TRBJ2-7, with TRBD1 as a possible D gene (5 bases). Germline CDR1 and CDR2: GTSNPN and SVGIG (reference sequence). This CDR3 region has 11 residues. V gave up 3 bases and J gave up 5 bases, with 8 bases separating them. CDR3: CAWSARDEQYF. The CDR3 DNA follows: TGTGCCTGGAGCGCCAGGGACGAGCAGTACTTC.

The chain carries TRBV2 and TRBJ1-4; tentatively, D is TRBD1 (6 bases). This CDR3 region has 13 residues. Germline V gene data show CDR1 as SNHLY and CDR2 as FYNNEI. V shed 11 bases and J shed 4 bases, with 14 bases lying between them. CDR3 amino acids: CACIQGINEKLFF. CDR3 nucleotides: TGTGCCTGCATCCAGGGGATTAATGAAAAACTGTTTTTT.